This passage covers 3 T cell receptor beta chains from one sample sequenced in a study of blood T cell repertoires in COVID-19. The assay was immunoSEQ multiplex PCR, and TCRdb's table has in-frame clones only and misses some. The sample shows roughly 200,000 clones, approximately 86% of them seen only once. Sequenced material: peripheral blood. The receptor source for this set is a man aged 60 to 69 with acute or convalescent COVID-19.

The rearrangement joins TRBV4-1 to TRBJ1-5; D is possibly TRBD1 (6 bases). The CDR3 is made up of 14 amino acids. Germline V gives CDR1 MGHRA, CDR2 YSYEKL. V gave up 1 base and J gave up 7 bases, with 11 bases separating them. The CDR3 loop is CASSQAQGPQPQHF. DNA for the CDR3: TGCGCCAGCAGCCAAGCACAGGGACCCCAGCCCCAGCATTTT.

The V call is TRBV27, the J call TRBJ2-5, with D perhaps TRBD2 (5 bases). V shed 0 bases and J shed 0 bases, with 8 bases lying between them. CDR3 length: 15 residues. Germline V gene data show CDR1 as MNHEY and CDR2 as SMNVEV (reference sequence). The CDR3 is CASSLSRGNQETQYF. CDR3 DNA sequence: TGTGCCAGCAGTTTATCGCGAGGGAACCAAGAGACCCAGTACTTC.

This chain uses TRBV14 with TRBJ1-3, with D unresolved. Germline V gives CDR1 SGHDN, CDR2 FVKESK. CDR3 size: 15 residues. The V gene lost 0 bases and the J gene lost 1 base, with 7 bases spanning the gap. CDR3 coding DNA: TGTGCCAGCAGCCAAGAGCGGATTTCTGGAAACACCATATATTTT. Translated, it gives CASSQERISGNTIYF.